A single sample gave rise to the 12 T cell receptor beta chains below, sequenced in a study of CD8+CD57+ T cells in acquired aplastic anemia. Genomic DNA templated the TCR beta VDJ and CDR3 profiling. TCRdb reprocessed the reads with MiXCR, giving one entry per CDR3 protein. This sample carries around 170,000 distinct CDR3 sequences, 63% of them seen once, and the ten largest clones take about 41%. What was sequenced was sorted CD4+, CD8+, or CD8+CD57+ T cells (not recorded which) from PBMCs. The receptors here all came from a human donor in good health.

This clonotype was observed a handful of times. The CDR3 spells CASSESQGVRINEKLFF. The CDR3 region has the DNA TGTGCCAGCAGTGAAAGCCAGGGCGTACGGATTAATGAAAAACTGTTTTTT. The rearrangement joins TRBV6-1 to TRBJ1-4, with a weak D call TRBD1 (5 bases). Trimming removed 2 bases at V and 4 bases at J, with 17 bases between. This CDR3 region has 17 residues. The germline CDR1 and CDR2 sequences are MNHNS and SASEGT.

Concerning this clonotype itself: The conserved phenylalanine or tryptophan normally closing the CDR3 is absent here, so this likely arose from a read error. This chain connects TRBV20-1 to TRBJ1-1, with D unclear. The CDR3 length is 12 residues. Germline V gives CDR1 DFQATT, CDR2 SNEGSKA (reference sequence). The CDR3 nucleotides are TGCATTGCCACCTCTGTGCTGACTGAAGCTTTCTTA. Its protein product is CIATSVLTEAFL.

This chain links TRBV19 with TRBJ1-4; no clear D gene. Germline V gene lookup returns CDR1 LNHDA and CDR2 SQIVND (reference sequence). The length of the CDR3 is 17 residues. Trimming shortened V by 5 bases and J by 0 bases, and 16 bases separated the two germline ends. The CDR3 sequence: CASSLGRQLATNEKLFF. The CDR3, as DNA: TGTGCCAGTAGTCTGGGTCGACAACTCGCAACTAATGAAAAACTGTTTTTT.

This sequence joins TRBV11-2 and TRBJ2-7; 10 bases line up with TRBD2. V dropped 5 bases and J dropped 1; count of bases not matched to a gene: 5. The CDR3 runs 15 residues. Per the germline V gene, CDR1 is SGHAT and CDR2 is FQNNGV. The CDR3 region is CASSARLAGSYEQYF. CDR3 nucleotide sequence: TGTGCCAGCAGCGCCCGACTAGCGGGTTCCTACGAGCAGTACTTC.

J is TRBJ1-2 and V is TRBV19, with 12 bases fitting TRBD1. This CDR3 spans 13 amino acids. Germline V gene sequence: CDR1 LNHDA, CDR2 SQIVND (reference sequence). J was trimmed by 8 bases and V by 6 bases; bases with no gene match: 4. The CDR3 is CASRGTGGFGYTF. CDR3 bases: TGTGCCAGTAGGGGGACAGGGGGCTTCGGCTACACCTTC. The whole variable domain, remainder taken from reference TRBV19 and TRBJ1-2, is DGGITQSPKYLFRKEGQNVTLSCEQNLNHDAMYWYRQDPGQGLRLIYYSQIVNDFQKGDIAEGYSVSREKKESFPLTVTSAQKNPTAFYLCASRGTGGFGYTFGSGTRLTVV.

V gene TRBV5-1 combines with J gene TRBJ1-1; 11 bases map to TRBD1. Germline V gene lookup returns CDR1 SGHRS and CDR2 YFSETQ. Trimming cost V 4 bases and J 6 bases; bases outside gene matches: 5. The CDR3 covers 14 residues. CDR3 sequence reads: CASSTRTGGAEAFF. CDR3 DNA sequence: TGCGCCAGCAGCACACGGACAGGGGGCGCTGAAGCTTTCTTT.

About this clonotype: A read error may produce the germline difference seen at one junction end. The rearrangement links TRBV9 to TRBJ1-1, with a weak D call TRBD1 (5 bases). Germline V gene sequence: CDR1 SGDLS, CDR2 YYNGEE. The CDR3 extends over 16 amino acids. The DNA of the CDR3 is TGTACCAGCCATTGGACGGGGGTCGGAGGAGACACTGAAGCTTTCTTT. Translated, it gives CTSHWTGVGGDTEAFF.

This clonotype was found many times. The chain combines TRBV12-3 or TRBV12-4 with TRBJ2-5; 15 bases are a match to TRBD2. Trimming removed 6 bases from V and 5 bases from J; junction bases left unmatched: 7. The CDR3 is made up of 16 amino acids. The CDR3 region is CASSRGLAGGPETQYF. The CDR3, as DNA: TGTGCCAGCAGCCGAGGACTAGCGGGAGGGCCGGAGACCCAGTACTTC.

This clonotype appeared once. The CDR3 DNA reads TGTGCCTGGAACAACCCAACCCTCCCCTACGAGCAGTACTTC. As protein: CAWNNPTLPYEQYF. The chain combines TRBV30 with TRBJ2-7; D remains ambiguous. Germline assignment: CDR1 GTSNPN and CDR2 SVGIG (reference sequence). This CDR3 is built from 14 residues. Trimming took off 4 bases at V and 2 bases at J, with 15 bases between the two ends.

The V gene is TRBV6-6, the J gene TRBJ1-6; 9 bases are a match to TRBD1. V gave up 5 bases and J gave up 6 bases; unmatched junction bases: 5. The CDR3 is made up of 15 amino acids. In germline, CDR1 is MNHNY, CDR2 SVGAGI (reference sequence). In DNA form, the CDR3 reads TGTGCCAGCAGTCAACAGGGGGCCGGTAATTCACCCCTCCACTTT. The encoded protein is CASSQQGAGNSPLHF.

The chain couples TRBV10-3 to TRBJ2-7, with 11 bases that match TRBD1. The CDR3 covers 14 residues. V gave up 10 bases and J gave up 2 bases; unmatched junction bases: 7. The germline V gene has CDR1 ENHRY and CDR2 SYGVKD. The CDR3: CASRGTGGPYEQYF. The CDR3 nucleotides read TGTGCCAGCAGAGGGACAGGGGGTCCCTACGAGCAGTACTTC.

At least ten counts were recorded for this clonotype. The rearrangement links TRBV5-5 to TRBJ2-7; 7 bases agree with TRBD1. This CDR3 has 15 amino acids. Looked up from germline, CDR1 is SGHKS and CDR2 is YYEKEE (reference sequence). Unmatched junction bases numbered 9, after V lost 0 bases and J lost 6 bases. The CDR3 protein is CASSLGRDRAFEQYF. The CDR3 DNA reads as TGTGCCAGCAGCTTGGGACGGGACAGAGCTTTCGAGCAGTACTTC.